This T cell receptor (beta chain) came from a study of blood T cell repertoires in COVID-19 (dated by TCRdb to 2020 to 2021). For context, the study as a whole: Samples from collaborators originated in the United States, Italy and Spain and spanned both the acute and convalescent phases of COVID-19. Nearly every sample came with metadata listing a de-identified subject ID, COVID-19 status, age in years and sex. Samples came from the ongoing ImmuneRACE study (first 160 participants) plus 1,254 subjects from 6 global collaborators. The repertoires were released in a freely available public database meant as a resource for research on the immune response to SARS-CoV-2. HLA class I and class II types, where available, came from metadata supplied by the sample provider rather than from assay-based typing. The dataset comprised deeply sampled blood TCRbeta repertoires from subjects exposed to, actively infected with, or recovered from COVID-19. The prospective study material was composed of cDNA or gDNA derived from T cells, B-cell-depleted T cells, or PBMCs. Broad study findings and their caveats: The amount of clinical and demographic metadata varied by source and participant and was provided uncurated.

Enrolling through a virtual design, the prospective study's participants ranged in age from roughly 18 to 95 years and lived across roughly 24 United States geographic areas. In the prospective study, cohorts were assigned on the basis of participant-reported clinical history obtained from a screening survey and a study questionnaire. Exposed participants had been in contact, within 2 weeks of entering the study, with a person who had a PCR-confirmed or clinician-diagnosed case of COVID-19. In the prospective study, whole blood, serum and a nasopharyngeal or oropharyngeal swab were collected from each participant by mobile phlebotomists. Additional blood draws and questionnaires over an approximately two-month period could optionally be provided by prospective study participants. Prospective study blood samples were shipped either frozen or at room temperature before DNA extraction. TCRbeta CDR3 regions were amplified from genomic DNA using the immunoSEQ Assay, a bias-controlled multiplex PCR. Regarding the original processing steps: Within the assay, amplification of reference gene primers was used to estimate how many nucleated cells each sample contained. To quantify the absolute abundance of each unique TCRbeta CDR3 rearrangement, sequence reads were collapsed and filtered. For each sample, productive Simpson clonality was calculated by taking the square root of Simpson's diversity index across productive rearrangements. TCRdb took this table from immuneACCESS and kept in-frame rearrangements with V and J called. Such tables lack part of the clones; where checked against another copy, unresolved V genes explain under half of the gap, and the rest is unexplained. The DNA was the basis for D and trimming; V, J and clone size are from that table. The sample includes 250,000 to 300,000 clones, with around 84% observed a single time. Jointly, the top ten make up around 5% of the sample.

This clone was observed a few times. Its antigen has not been determined. Per-base qualities were not stored, and no clone one base away is much larger. From a lookup of the germline V gene (reference sequence), CDR1 and CDR2 are GTSNPN and SVGIG. The CDR3 contains 14 residues, cysteine and phenylalanine counted. CDR3 DNA is the only sequence kept; it has 42 bases, read in frame from the first base. V lost 5 bases and J lost 4 bases; the stretch between them is 14 bases long. The sequence joins TRBV30 to TRBJ1-4; TRBD1 is a weak D gene call, 6 bases matching. The source material was PBMCs or T cells enriched from blood (not recorded which). This TCR was recovered from a man in his forties who had been exposed to COVID-19. Here the CDR3 is given as CAWAQQGFNEKLFF. Read as DNA, the sequence is TGTGCCTGGGCCCAACAGGGTTTTAATGAAAAACTGTTTTTT.